This TCR beta chain was found in a study of T cell changes during pregnancy in multiple sclerosis. The germline V gene encodes CDR1 SGHTA and CDR2 FQGNSA. This CDR3 has 15 residues. V lost 5 bases to trimming and J lost 6 bases, with 16 bases between them. The method was immunoSEQ multiplex PCR; TCRdb's version includes in-frame clones alone and lacks a portion of them. The table has approximately 42,000 clones, 84% seen once. This rearrangement joins TRBV7-2 to TRBJ2-2; D may be TRBD2 (5 bases). This sample comprised CD4+ T cells from peripheral blood mononuclear cells, obtained before pregnancy. The TCR was taken from a female donor with multiple sclerosis, enrolled in a pregnancy study. CDR3 region: CASSPRPGLAGELFF. The CDR3 DNA follows: TGTGCCAGCAGCCCTCGGCCGGGGTTGGCCGGGGAGCTGTTTTTT. The full variable domain, its missing parts supplied by reference TRBV7-2 and TRBJ2-2, is GAGVSQSPSNKVTEKGKDVELRCDPISGHTALYWYRQSLGQGLEFLIYFQGNSAPDKSGLPSDRFSAERTGGSVSTLTIQRTQQEDSAVYLCASSPRPGLAGELFFGEGSRLTVL.